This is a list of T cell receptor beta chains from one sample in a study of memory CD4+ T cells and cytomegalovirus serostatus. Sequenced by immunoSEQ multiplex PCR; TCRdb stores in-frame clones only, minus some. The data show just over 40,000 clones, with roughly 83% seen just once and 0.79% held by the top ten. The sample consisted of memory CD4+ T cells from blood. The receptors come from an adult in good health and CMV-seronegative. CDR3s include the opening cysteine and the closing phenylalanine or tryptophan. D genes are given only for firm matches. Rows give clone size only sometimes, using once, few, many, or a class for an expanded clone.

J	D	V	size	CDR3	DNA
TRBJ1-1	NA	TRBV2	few	CASSEILVGTEAFF	TGTGCCAGCAGTGAAATCTTGGTCGGCACTGAAGCTTTCTTT
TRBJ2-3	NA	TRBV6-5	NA	CASSYLGATDTQYF	TGTGCCAGCAGTTACCTGGGAGCCACAGATACGCAGTATTTT
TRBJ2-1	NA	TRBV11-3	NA	CASSLGGSSYNEQFF	TGTGCCAGCAGCTTAGGAGGTAGCAGCTACAATGAGCAGTTCTTC
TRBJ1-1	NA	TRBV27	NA	CASWVTPRGEAFF	TGTGCCAGCTGGGTCACCCCACGGGGTGAAGCTTTCTTT
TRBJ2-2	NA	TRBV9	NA	CASSVLRQSNTGELFF	TGTGCCAGCAGCGTACTTAGGCAGTCGAACACCGGGGAGCTGTTTTTT
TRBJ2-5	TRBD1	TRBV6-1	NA	CASSEGGQGVETQYF	TGTGCCAGCAGTGAAGGGGGACAGGGGGTCGAGACCCAGTACTTC
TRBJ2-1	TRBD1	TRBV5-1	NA	CASKFGTGGHEQFF	TGCGCCAGCAAATTCGGGACAGGGGGCCACGAGCAGTTCTTC
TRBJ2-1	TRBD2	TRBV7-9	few	CASSYSGGAANEQFF	TGTGCCAGCAGCTATAGCGGGGGGGCCGCTAATGAGCAGTTCTTC
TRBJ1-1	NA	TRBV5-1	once	CASSSVTGRAATEAFF	TGCGCCAGCAGCTCGGTGACGGGGAGGGCCGCCACTGAAGCTTTCTTT
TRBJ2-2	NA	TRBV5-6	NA	CASSLTGVQTGELFF	TGTGCCAGCAGCTTGACCGGGGTCCAAACCGGGGAGCTGTTTTTT
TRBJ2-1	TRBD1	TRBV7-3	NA	CASSPQGARHNEQFF	TGTGCCAGCAGTCCTCAGGGGGCTCGACACAATGAGCAGTTCTTC
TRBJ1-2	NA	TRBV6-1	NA	CASSEGRYGYTF	TGTGCCAGCAGTGAAGGTCGATATGGCTACACCTTC
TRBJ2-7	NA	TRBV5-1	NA	CASSHPDRTYEQYF	TGCGCCAGCAGCCACCCAGACAGGACCTACGAGCAGTACTTC
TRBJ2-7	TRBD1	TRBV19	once	CASSIKGQGSYEQYF	TGTGCCAGTAGTATAAAGGGACAGGGCTCCTACGAGCAGTACTTC
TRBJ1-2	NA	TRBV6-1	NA	CASSEVSRARDYGYTF	TGTGCCAGCAGTGAAGTTAGCCGGGCGAGAGACTATGGCTACACCTTC
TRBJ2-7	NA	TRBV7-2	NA	CASSLELRVSGEQYF	TGTGCCAGCAGCTTAGAATTAAGGGTTTCTGGCGAGCAGTACTTC
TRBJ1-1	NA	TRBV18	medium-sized	CASSPRHLNTEAFF	TGTGCCAGCTCACCTCGACATTTGAACACTGAAGCTTTCTTT
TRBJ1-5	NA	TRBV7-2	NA	CASSLGGGGQPQHF	TGTGCCAGCAGCTTAGGTGGGGGAGGACAGCCCCAGCATTTT
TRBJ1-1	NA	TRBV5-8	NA	CASSSTMNTEAFF	TGTGCCAGCAGCTCCACTATGAACACTGAAGCTTTCTTT
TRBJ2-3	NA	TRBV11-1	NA	CASSTPSTDTQYF	TGTGCCAGCAGCACTCCTAGCACAGATACGCAGTATTTT
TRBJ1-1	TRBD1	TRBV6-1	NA	CASNFDRGNTEAFF	TGTGCCAGCAATTTCGACAGGGGGAACACTGAAGCTTTCTTT
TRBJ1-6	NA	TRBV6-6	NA	CASSLETPNNSPLHF	TGTGCCAGCAGTCTAGAGACACCTAATAATTCACCCCTCCACTTT
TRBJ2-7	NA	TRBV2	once	CATNPRGASYEQYF	TGTGCCACCAATCCCCGGGGGGCGAGTTACGAGCAGTACTTC
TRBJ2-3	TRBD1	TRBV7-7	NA	CASSPGGRTDTQYF	TGTGCTAGCAGTCCAGGGGGACGTACAGATACGCAGTATTTT
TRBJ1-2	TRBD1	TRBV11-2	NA	CASSLQTGDGGYTF	TGTGCCAGCAGCTTACAGACAGGGGATGGTGGCTACACCTTC
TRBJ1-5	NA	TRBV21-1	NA	CASSKEGTGHNQPQHF	TGTGCCAGCAGCAAAGAAGGAACAGGGCACAATCAGCCCCAGCATTTT
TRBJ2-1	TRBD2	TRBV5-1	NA	CASSLELAGGRNEQFF	TGCGCCAGCAGCTTGGAGCTAGCGGGGGGGCGCAATGAGCAGTTCTTC
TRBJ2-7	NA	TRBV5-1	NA	CASYWGDSSYEQYF	TGCGCCAGCTATTGGGGGGACAGCTCCTACGAGCAGTACTTC
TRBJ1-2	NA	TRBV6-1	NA	CASVENVNYGYTF	TGTGCCAGCGTAGAGAACGTTAACTATGGCTACACCTTC
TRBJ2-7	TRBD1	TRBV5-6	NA	CASSTPRTGADHYEQYF	TGTGCCAGCAGCACGCCTCGGACAGGGGCCGACCACTACGAGCAGTACTTC
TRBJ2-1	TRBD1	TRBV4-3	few	CASSQEHRGVVDEQFF	TGCGCCAGCAGCCAGGAACACAGGGGGGTCGTTGATGAGCAGTTCTTC
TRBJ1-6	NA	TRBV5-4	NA	CASSLMARGNSPLHF	TGTGCCAGCAGCTTGATGGCCAGGGGAAATTCACCCCTCCACTTT
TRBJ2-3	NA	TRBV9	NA	CASSVAATLTDTQYF	TGTGCCAGCAGCGTAGCCGCTACTCTGACAGATACGCAGTATTTT
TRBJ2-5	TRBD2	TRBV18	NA	CASSPKGMTSLQETQYF	TGTGCCAGCTCACCAAAGGGAATGACTAGCTTGCAAGAGACCCAGTACTTC
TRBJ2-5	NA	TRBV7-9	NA	CASSPRSEGTQYF	TGTGCCAGCAGCCCCCGCTCTGAGGGGACCCAGTACTTC
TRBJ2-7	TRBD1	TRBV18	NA	CASSQPTGTGTYEQYF	TGTGCCAGCTCACAACCTACCGGGACAGGGACCTACGAGCAGTACTTC
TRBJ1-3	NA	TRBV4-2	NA	CASSQETRVPGNTIYF	TGTGCCAGCAGCCAAGAAACCAGGGTACCTGGAAACACCATATATTTT
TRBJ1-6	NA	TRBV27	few	CASSPLRANSPLHF	TGTGCCAGCAGTCCGCTTAGGGCTAATTCACCCCTCCACTTT
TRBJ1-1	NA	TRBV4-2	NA	CASSPQDSNTEAFF	TGTGCCAGCAGCCCGCAGGACTCGAACACTGAAGCTTTCTTT
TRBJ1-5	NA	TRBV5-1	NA	CASSLNSIREGQPQHF	TGCGCCAGCAGCTTGAATAGTATCCGGGAAGGCCAGCCCCAGCATTTT
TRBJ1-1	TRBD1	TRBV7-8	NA	CASSLPGGTEAFF	TGTGCCAGCAGCTTGCCAGGGGGCACTGAAGCTTTCTTT
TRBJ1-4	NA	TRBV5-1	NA	CASSLQGLYNEKLFF	TGCGCCAGCAGCTTGCAAGGCCTTTATAATGAAAAACTGTTTTTT